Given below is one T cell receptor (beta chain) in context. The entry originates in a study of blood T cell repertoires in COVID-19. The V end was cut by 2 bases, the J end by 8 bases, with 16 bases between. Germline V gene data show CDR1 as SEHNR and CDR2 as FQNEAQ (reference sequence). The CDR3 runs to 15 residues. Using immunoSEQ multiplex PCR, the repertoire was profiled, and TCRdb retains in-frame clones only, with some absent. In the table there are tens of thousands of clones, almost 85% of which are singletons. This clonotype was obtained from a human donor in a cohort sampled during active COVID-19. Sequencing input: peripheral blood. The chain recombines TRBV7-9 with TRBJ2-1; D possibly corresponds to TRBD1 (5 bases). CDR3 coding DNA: TGTGCCAGCAGCTTACAGGGTGACCCGATCGATGAGCAGTTCTTC. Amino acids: CASSLQGDPIDEQFF.